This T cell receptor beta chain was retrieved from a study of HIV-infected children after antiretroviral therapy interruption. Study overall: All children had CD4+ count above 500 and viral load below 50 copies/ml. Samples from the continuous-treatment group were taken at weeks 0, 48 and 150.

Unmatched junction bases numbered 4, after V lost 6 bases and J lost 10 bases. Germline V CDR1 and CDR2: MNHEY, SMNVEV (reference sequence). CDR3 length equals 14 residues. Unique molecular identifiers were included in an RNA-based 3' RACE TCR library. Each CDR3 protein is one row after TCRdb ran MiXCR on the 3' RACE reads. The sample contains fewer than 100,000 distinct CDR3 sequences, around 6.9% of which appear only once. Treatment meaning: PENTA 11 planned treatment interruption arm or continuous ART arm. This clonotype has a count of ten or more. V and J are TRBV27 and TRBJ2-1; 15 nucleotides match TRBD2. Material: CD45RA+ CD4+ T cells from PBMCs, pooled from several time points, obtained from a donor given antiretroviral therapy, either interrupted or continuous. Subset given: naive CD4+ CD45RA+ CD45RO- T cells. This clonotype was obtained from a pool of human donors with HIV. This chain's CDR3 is CASRRGLAGGEQFF. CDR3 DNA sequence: TGTGCCAGCAGAAGGGGACTAGCGGGAGGCGAGCAGTTCTTC.